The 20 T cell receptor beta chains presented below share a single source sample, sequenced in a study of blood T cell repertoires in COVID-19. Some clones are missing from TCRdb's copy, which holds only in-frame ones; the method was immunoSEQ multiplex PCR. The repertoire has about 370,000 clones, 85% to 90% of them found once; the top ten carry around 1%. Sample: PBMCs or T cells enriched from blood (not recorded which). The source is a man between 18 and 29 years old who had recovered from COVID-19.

CDR3 sequence reads: CASSPILTGNLGNTQYF. As DNA, the CDR3 is TGTGCCAGCTCACCCATACTGACAGGGAACCTCGGAAATACGCAGTATTTT. The rearrangement joins TRBV18 to TRBJ2-3; 7 nucleotides match TRBD1. V lost 3 bases, J lost 7 bases, and 16 bases stayed unmatched. CDR1 and CDR2 (germline): KGHSH, LQKENI. The CDR3 has 17 amino acids.

CDR3 nucleotide sequence: TGTGCCAGCTCACCGACATCAAAGAACTATGGCTACACCTTC. As protein: CASSPTSKNYGYTF. This chain joins TRBV18 and TRBJ1-2; D unresolved. This CDR3 is built from 14 residues. Trimming shortened V by 3 bases and J by 2 bases, and 10 bases separated the two germline ends. Germline loops: CDR1 KGHSH, CDR2 LQKENI.

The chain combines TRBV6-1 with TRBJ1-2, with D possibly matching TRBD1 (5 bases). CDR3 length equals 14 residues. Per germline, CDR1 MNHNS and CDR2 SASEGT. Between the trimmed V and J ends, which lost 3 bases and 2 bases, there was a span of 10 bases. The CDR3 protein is CASSEGGMNYGYTF. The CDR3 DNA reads TGTGCCAGCAGTGAGGGGGGGATGAACTATGGCTACACCTTC.

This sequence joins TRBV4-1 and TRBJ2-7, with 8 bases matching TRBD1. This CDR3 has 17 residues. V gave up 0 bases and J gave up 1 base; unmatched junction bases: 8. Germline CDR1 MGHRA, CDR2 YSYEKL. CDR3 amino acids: CASSQDPSGQGSYEQYF. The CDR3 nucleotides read TGCGCCAGCAGCCAAGATCCTTCTGGACAGGGTTCCTACGAGCAGTACTTC.

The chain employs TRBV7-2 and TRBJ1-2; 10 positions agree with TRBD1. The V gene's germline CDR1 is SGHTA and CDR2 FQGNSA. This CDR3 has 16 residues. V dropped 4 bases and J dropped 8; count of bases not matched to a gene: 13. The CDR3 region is CASSSKQPGTGEGYTF. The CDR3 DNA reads TGTGCCAGCAGCTCTAAGCAGCCCGGGACAGGGGAGGGCTACACCTTC.

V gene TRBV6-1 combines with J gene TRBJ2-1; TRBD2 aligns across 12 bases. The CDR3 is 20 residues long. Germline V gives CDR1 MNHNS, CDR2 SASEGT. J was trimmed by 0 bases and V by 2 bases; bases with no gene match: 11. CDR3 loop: CASSEHLAGGITSSYNEQFF. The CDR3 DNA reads TGTGCCAGCAGTGAACACCTAGCGGGGGGGATCACTAGCTCCTACAATGAGCAGTTCTTC.

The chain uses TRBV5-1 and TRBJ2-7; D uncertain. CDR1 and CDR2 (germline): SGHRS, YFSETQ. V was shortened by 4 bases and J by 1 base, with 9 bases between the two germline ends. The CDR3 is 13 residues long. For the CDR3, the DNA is TGCGCCAGCAGCGTCACTTCTTCCTACGAGCAGTACTTC. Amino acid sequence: CASSVTSSYEQYF.

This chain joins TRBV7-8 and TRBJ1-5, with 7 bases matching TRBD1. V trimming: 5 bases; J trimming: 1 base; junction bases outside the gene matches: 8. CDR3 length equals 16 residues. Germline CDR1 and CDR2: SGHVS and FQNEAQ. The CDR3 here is CASSQTGFLSNQPQHF. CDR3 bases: TGTGCCAGCAGCCAGACAGGGTTTTTGAGCAATCAGCCCCAGCATTTT.

Here the CDR3 reads CASSLKAGTGGRLNTEAFF. The DNA of the CDR3 is TGTGCCAGCAGCCTAAAAGCGGGGACAGGGGGTCGTCTGAACACTGAAGCTTTCTTT. This sequence joins TRBV3-1 (or the pseudogene TRBV3-2) and TRBJ1-1, with 11 positions matching TRBD1. This CDR3 is 19 amino acids long. V gave up 4 bases and J gave up 0 bases; unmatched junction bases: 13. Germline V gene data show CDR1 as LGHDT and CDR2 as YNNKEL (reference sequence).

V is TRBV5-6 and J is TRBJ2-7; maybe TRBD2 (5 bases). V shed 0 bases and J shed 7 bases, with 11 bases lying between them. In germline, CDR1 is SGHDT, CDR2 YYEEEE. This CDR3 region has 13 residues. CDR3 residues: CASSLERPGEQYF. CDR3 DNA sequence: TGTGCCAGCAGCTTGGAACGTCCGGGGGAGCAGTACTTC.

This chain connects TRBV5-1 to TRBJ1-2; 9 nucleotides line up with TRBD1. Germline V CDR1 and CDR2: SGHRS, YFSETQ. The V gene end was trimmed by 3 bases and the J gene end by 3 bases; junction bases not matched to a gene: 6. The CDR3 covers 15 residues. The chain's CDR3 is CASSSQTGGYYGYTF. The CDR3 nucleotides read TGCGCCAGCAGCTCTCAAACAGGGGGCTACTATGGCTACACCTTC.

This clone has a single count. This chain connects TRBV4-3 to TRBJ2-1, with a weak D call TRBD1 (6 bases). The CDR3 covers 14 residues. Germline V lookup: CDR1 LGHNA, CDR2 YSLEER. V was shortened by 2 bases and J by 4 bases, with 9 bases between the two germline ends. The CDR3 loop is CASSQSGQYNEQFF. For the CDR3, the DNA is TGCGCCAGCAGCCAATCTGGACAGTACAATGAGCAGTTCTTC.

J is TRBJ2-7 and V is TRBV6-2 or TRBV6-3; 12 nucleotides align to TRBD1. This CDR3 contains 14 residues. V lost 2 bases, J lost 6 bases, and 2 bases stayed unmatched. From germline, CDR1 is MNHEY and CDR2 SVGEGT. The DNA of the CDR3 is TGTGCCAGCAGTTACGGGACAGGGGGCGTCGAGCAGTACTTC. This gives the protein CASSYGTGGVEQYF.

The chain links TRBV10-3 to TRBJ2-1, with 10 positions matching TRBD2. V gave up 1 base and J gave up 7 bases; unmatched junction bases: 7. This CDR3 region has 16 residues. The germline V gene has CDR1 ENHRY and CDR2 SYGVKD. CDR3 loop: CAISELAGGSMNEQFF. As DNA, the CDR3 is TGTGCCATCAGTGAGTTAGCGGGAGGTTCTATGAATGAGCAGTTCTTC.

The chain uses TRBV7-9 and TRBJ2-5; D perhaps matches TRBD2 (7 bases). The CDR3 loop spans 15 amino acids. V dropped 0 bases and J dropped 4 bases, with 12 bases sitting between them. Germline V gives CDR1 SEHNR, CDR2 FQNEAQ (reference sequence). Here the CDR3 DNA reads TGTGCCAGCAGCTTAGCGGGGGGGCAGGCAGAGACCCAGTACTTC. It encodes CASSLAGGQAETQYF.

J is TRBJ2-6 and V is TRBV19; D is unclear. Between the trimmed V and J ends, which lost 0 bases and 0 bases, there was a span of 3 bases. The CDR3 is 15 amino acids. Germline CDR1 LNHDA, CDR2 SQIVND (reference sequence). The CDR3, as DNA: TGTGCCAGTAGTATAGACAGCTCTGGGGCCAACGTCCTGACTTTC. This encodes CASSIDSSGANVLTF.

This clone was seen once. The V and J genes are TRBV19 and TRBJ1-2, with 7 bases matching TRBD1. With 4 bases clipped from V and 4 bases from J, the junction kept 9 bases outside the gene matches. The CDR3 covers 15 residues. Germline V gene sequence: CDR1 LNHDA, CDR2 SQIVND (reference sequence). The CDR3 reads CASSNTGVWAYGYTF. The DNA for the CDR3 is TGTGCCAGTAGTAACACAGGGGTTTGGGCCTATGGCTACACCTTC.

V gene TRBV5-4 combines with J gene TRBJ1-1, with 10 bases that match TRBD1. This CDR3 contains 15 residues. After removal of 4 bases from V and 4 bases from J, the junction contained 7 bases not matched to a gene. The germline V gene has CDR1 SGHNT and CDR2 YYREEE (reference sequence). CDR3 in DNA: TGTGCCAGCAGCCCAGAGGGACAGGGGAGCACTGAAGCTTTCTTT. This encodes CASSPEGQGSTEAFF.

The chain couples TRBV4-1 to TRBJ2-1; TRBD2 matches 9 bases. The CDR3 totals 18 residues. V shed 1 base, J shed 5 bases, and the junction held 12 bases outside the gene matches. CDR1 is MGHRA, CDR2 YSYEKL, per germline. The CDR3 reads CASSQGFPLAGLNNEQFF. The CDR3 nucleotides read TGCGCCAGCAGCCAAGGGTTTCCTCTAGCGGGACTAAACAATGAGCAGTTCTTC.

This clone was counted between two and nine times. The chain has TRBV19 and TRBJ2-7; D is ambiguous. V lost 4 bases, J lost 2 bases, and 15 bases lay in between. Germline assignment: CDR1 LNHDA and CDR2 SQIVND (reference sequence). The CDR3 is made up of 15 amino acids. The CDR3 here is CASSTVAGIPYEQYF. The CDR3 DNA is TGTGCCAGTAGTACAGTGGCTGGCATCCCCTACGAGCAGTACTTC.